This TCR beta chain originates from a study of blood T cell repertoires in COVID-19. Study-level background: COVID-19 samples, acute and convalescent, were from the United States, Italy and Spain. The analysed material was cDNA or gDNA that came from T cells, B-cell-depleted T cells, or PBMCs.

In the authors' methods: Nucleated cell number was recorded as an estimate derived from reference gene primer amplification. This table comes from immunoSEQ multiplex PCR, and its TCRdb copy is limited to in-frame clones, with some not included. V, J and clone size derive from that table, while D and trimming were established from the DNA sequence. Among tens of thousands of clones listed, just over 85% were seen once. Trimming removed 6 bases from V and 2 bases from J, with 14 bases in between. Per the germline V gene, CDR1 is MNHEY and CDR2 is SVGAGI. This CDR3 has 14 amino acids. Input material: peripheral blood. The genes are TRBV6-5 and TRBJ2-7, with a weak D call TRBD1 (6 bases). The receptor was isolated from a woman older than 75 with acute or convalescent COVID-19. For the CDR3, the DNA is TGTGCCAGCAGCCGAGACAGGCCTCCCTACGAGCAGTACTTC. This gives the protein CASSRDRPPYEQYF.